This T cell receptor beta chain originates from a study of T-cell reconstitution after alpha-beta-depleted transplantation in children. Findings of the study overall: Some patients owed their high day-60 TCRbeta diversity to surviving recipient T cells and thymic progenitors.

This sample's TCRbeta library carried unique molecular identifier barcodes. TCRdb re-called the PCR reads with MiXCR, one entry per CDR3 protein. The sample holds hundreds of thousands of distinct CDR3 sequences, 9.5% to 13% seen once. A word on this clonotype: Its antigen is as yet unknown.

Germline CDR1 is GTSNPN and CDR2 is SVGIG (reference sequence). CDR3 length: 14 residues. V trimming: 3 bases; J trimming: 5 bases; junction bases outside the gene matches: 8. This sequence joins TRBV30 and TRBJ2-7; 9 positions agree with TRBD1. The sequence was obtained from a child in the first two years of life with acute myeloid leukemia, due to receive a stem cell transplant. Sequences were derived from PBMCs, sampled before TCRalphabeta/CD19-depleted stem cell transplant. CDR3 sequence (DNA): TGTGCCTGGAGGAAAAGAAGACAGGGGGACGAGCAGTACTTC. The encoded protein is CAWRKRRQGDEQYF.